The entry below gives a single T cell receptor (beta chain) sequence along with its context. This clonotype was seen a few times. Its antigen remains unidentified. It has no much larger one-base neighbor in the sample; base qualities were not kept. The sample originates from a study of human T cells and chemical hapten exposure (TCRdb year 2021). Background on the whole study: For sensitization, 2% DPC in acetone was applied to a roughly 2 cm by roughly 2 cm area of upper inner arm skin. Throughout the study period of about 22 weeks, patients also received therapeutic DPC doses to the scalp every week. Patch testing on the upper back used Finn chambers containing 0.01% DPC, with scoring done after 6 days according to International Contact Dermatitis Research Group standards. The patient cohort, mostly female, included alopecia areata with under or over 50% scalp involvement, alopecia totalis and alopecia universalis. Libraries were pooled for sequencing, and per-sample TCR yields varied mainly because of small differences in library volumes within the pool. In alopecia patients, the study followed how the peripheral blood TCR repertoire changed in vivo over primary and secondary sensitization to diphenylcyclopropenone (DPC), a hapten. Blood was sampled from patients pre-sensitization (week 0) and at 2, 6 and about 24 weeks after DPC sensitization. Under 30 alopecia patients gave blood for TCR sequencing at one to four time points (pre-sensitization, 2, 6 and 24 weeks). The paper as a whole reports these results and caveats: Patch test score correlated positively with the number of PT1 expanded TCRs, reaching significance at thresholds 8, 16 and 32 but not at 4. Significantly more large CDR3 similarity clusters were formed by expanded TCRs than by pre-sensitization or healthy control sets, consistent with antigen-driven responses. DPC sensitization did not change how many TCRs were above 1 in 1000 frequency, and no evidence was found of alterations in global repertoire structure. All patients had alopecia, a presumed autoimmune disease, so their immune response might differ from that of healthy individuals. After repeated subsampling, changes were observed in the strength of the expansion versus patch-test correlation and in the threshold at which the correlation became significant.

Via the germline V gene, CDR1 is MNHEY and CDR2 SVGAGI. Reading from cysteine to phenylalanine, the CDR3 counts 14 amino acids. Solely the CDR3 DNA is kept, with 42 bases framed from the first base. V and J are trimmed by 6 bases and 3 bases, and the gene matches miss 5 bases of the junction. The method behind the library was RACE. Sequencing was performed on a NextSeq 500. Library preparation attached unique molecular identifiers to individual cDNA molecules for quantitative, reproducible TCR counting. Each blood RNA sample was used to sequence both TCR alpha and TCR beta chains. In the source study's methods: The median number of TCRs per sample was over 95,000, ranging from roughly 23,224 to 690,600. The Decombinator software suite was used to annotate V, J and CDR3 in the TCR reads. To make PS versus PT1 abundance plots, every sample was subsampled to the same number of TCRs (28,000). TCRs were defined as expanded if absent before sensitization and observed at least eight times at the 2-week time point. TCRdb took the public reads, trimmed them with fastp at Q25, ran MiXCR for clone calling and kept in-frame beta chains. CDR3 protein sequences are deduplicated, and each keeps its most common genes and DNA. In this record, the V and J calls reflect TCRdb's handling and not the investigators' own analysis. The sample table shows tens of thousands of distinct CDR3 sequences, and around 8.8% are seen once. Approximately 3.5% of the sample rests with the top ten.

Explained via the paper, the time point label denotes: patch test 2, 6 weeks after DPC sensitization. The treatment or condition label here, explained by the study, means: therapeutic diphenylcyclopropenone sensitization with weekly scalp DPC. At each patch-test visit, blood was drawn before the patch test was applied. Patients were eligible if aged 18 to 70, diagnosed with alopecia and judged suitable for DPC therapy, and pregnant patients were excluded. Total RNA was extracted from unfractionated whole blood that had been collected in Tempus Blood RNA tubes. This specimen consisted of whole blood, obtained in connection with sensitization to the hapten diphenylcyclopropenone (DPC). The origin of this receptor is a woman aged 50 to 65 with alopecia areata. Some clones in this sample may be carry-over from other donors' samples. The chain links TRBV6-5 with TRBJ2-3; the central 8 bases match TRBD1. The CDR3 reads CASRATGATDTQYF. The DNA is TGTGCCAGCAGAGCGACAGGGGCAACAGATACGCAGTATTTT.